This T cell receptor (beta chain) was retrieved from a study of identical twins. Remarks on this clonotype: One end of the junction is discordant with germline, which a read error may explain.

One entry per CDR3 protein, called by TCRdb with MiXCR from the 5' RACE reads. Among around 370,000 distinct CDR3 sequences, roughly 9% were seen once, and the ten largest hold 8.5% to 10%. The length of the CDR3 is 11 residues. CDR1 ENHRY and CDR2 SYGVKD come from the germline V gene. Input material: naive T cells sorted from blood. The clonotype originates from a woman aged 45-65 years in good health. This chain connects TRBV10-3 to TRBJ2-1, with 8 bases aligning to TRBD2. The CDR3 DNA reads TGTGCCATCAGTGAACTAGCGGACGTGATATTC. As protein: CAISELADVIF.